The clone carrying this T cell receptor beta chain was detected only once. This entry is derived from a study of shared clonotypes between healthy human individuals. Turning to the study itself: The study enrolled a couple of women and a few men aged 18 to 49.

Generated by immunoSEQ multiplex PCR, the TCRdb table keeps only in-frame clones and is missing some. The table records roughly 1 million clones, around 78% of them present only once. Germline CDR1 reads SNHLY; CDR2 reads FYNNEI. With V trimmed by 7 bases and J by 2 bases, 7 bases remained unmatched. CDR3 length: 15 amino acids. This TCR was recovered from a man between 18 and 29 years old in good health. Some clones in this sample may be carry-over from other donors' samples. V usage is TRBV2 and J usage is TRBJ2-3; 9 nucleotides line up with TRBD2. The material sequenced was memory CD4+ T cells from PBMCs. Regarding subset: CD45RA-negative fraction. The CDR3 DNA is TGTGCCAGCAAGCGACTAGCGGAAGACACAGATACGCAGTATTTT. This sequence encodes CASKRLAEDTDTQYF.